The source of this T cell receptor beta chain is a study of CD8+ T cells in alopecia areata. Lesional scalp tissue (obtained by punch biopsy) and peripheral blood were collected from alopecia areata patients. Study-level results: Patients showed less clear TCR sequence sharing than mice, possibly partly because of HLA diversity.

cDNA prepared by RNA extraction and subsequent reverse transcription served as the template for sequencing. TCRdb's copy holds only in-frame clones and misses some; the assay was immunoSEQ multiplex PCR. The repertoire includes about 69,000 clones, roughly 60% of them detected once, and around a sixth sits in the top ten. V was trimmed by 2 bases and J by 2 bases, leaving 14 bases between them. Germline loops: CDR1 MRHNA, CDR2 SNTAGT. CDR3 length: 16 residues. A remark on this clone: The antigen is not known.

This TCR derives from a human donor with alopecia areata. Here the sequenced sample was CD8+ T cells sorted from blood, taken at week 0. This chain links TRBV6-4 with TRBJ2-3; maybe TRBD2 (6 bases). The CDR3 DNA sequence: TGTGCCAGCAGTGACGGTGGCGGGACGGCCACAGATACGCAGTATTTT. The encoded protein is CASSDGGGTATDTQYF.